This T cell receptor (beta chain) stems from a study of vaccination effects on CD4 cells after COVID-19. TCRdb's copy holds only in-frame clones and misses some; the assay was immunoSEQ multiplex PCR. The data contain some 59,000 clones, around 86% of them singletons. Ahead of sequencing, the ViraFEST assay grew antigen-specific CD4+ T cells using viral peptide pools. Cultured cells yielded isolated CD4+ T cells after less than 11 days. About 2 million PBMC were seeded per well and grown in the presence of roughly 9.3 IU/ml IL-2 and 10 ug/ml peptides. Study findings and constraints: The authors studied few convalescent patients and collected no early post-infection timepoints. Marked clonal contraction was seen late after vaccination (in both infection- and vaccine-induced clones).

Looked up from germline, CDR1 is SGHRS and CDR2 is YFSETQ. This CDR3 has 16 amino acids. V was pared by 4 bases and J by 0 bases, with 15 bases between. As to this clone: What it recognizes is unknown.

Sample: CD4+ T cells from PBMCs cultured with HCoV-229E spike peptides, taken before COVID-19 vaccination. The chain joins TRBV5-1 to TRBJ2-3, with D possibly TRBD2 on 6 matching bases. This TCR was recovered from a human donor who received a COVID-19 vaccine. CDR3 protein: CASSPGTSTSTDTQYF. As DNA, the CDR3 is TGCGCCAGCAGCCCAGGGACTTCTACTAGCACAGATACGCAGTATTTT.